These 2 T cell receptor beta chains were all obtained from the same sample, sequenced in a study of shared clonotypes between healthy human individuals. The repertoire was sequenced with immunoSEQ multiplex PCR; TCRdb's copy has only in-frame clones and lacks some. The sample contains 2 million to 3 million clones, approximately 93% of which appear only once. The source material was naive CD4+ T cells from PBMCs. Noted subset: CD45RA+ positively selected. The receptor source for this set is a man between 18 and 29 years old in good health. Some clones in this sample may be carry-over from other donors' samples.

The sample holds one count of this clone. The DNA for the CDR3 is TGTGCCAGCAGCCCCACGGGGGACATCGGCGGGGGGCAGTTCTTC. Its protein is CASSPTGDIGGGQFF. V and J are TRBV2 and TRBJ2-1; TRBD2 might be the D (7 bases). Germline assignment: CDR1 SNHLY and CDR2 FYNNEI. The CDR3 has 15 amino acids. The V end lost 6 bases, the J end lost 12 bases, and 24 bases lay between the germline ends.

This clone has only one observation. The genes are TRBV5-1 and TRBJ1-6; TRBD1 might be the D (5 bases). V shed 4 bases and J shed 13 bases, with 15 bases lying between them. The CDR3 covers 13 residues. The germline V gene encodes CDR1 SGHRS and CDR2 YFSETQ. The CDR3 reads CASSLGPGPPLHF. Written as DNA, the CDR3 is TGCGCCAGCAGCCTGGGACCGGGACCGCCCCTCCACTTT.